The 30 T cell receptor beta chains in this list originate from one sample, sequenced in a study of shared clonotypes between healthy human individuals. TCRdb keeps only in-frame clones here, not all; method: immunoSEQ multiplex PCR. Counted here are roughly 2,300,000 clones, less than 95% occurring once; the ten biggest clones make up about 0.36%. The specimen sequenced was naive CD4+ T cells from PBMCs. Subset given: CD45RA+ positively selected. The receptors shown here come from a man between 18 and 29 years old in good health. Some clones in this sample may be carry-over from other donors' samples.

The V call is TRBV4-1, the J call TRBJ2-1; D might be TRBD2 (5 bases). V was shortened by 1 base and J by 0 bases, with 10 bases between the two germline ends. The CDR3 extends over 16 amino acids. CDR1 is MGHRA and CDR2 is YSYEKL in the germline V gene. CDR3 sequence: CASSQALAGSYNEQFF. CDR3 DNA sequence: TGCGCCAGCAGCCAAGCCCTCGCGGGCTCCTACAATGAGCAGTTCTTC.

The chain joins TRBV2 to TRBJ2-1, with 9 bases matching TRBD1. The CDR3 loop spans 15 amino acids. Germline V gene lookup returns CDR1 SNHLY and CDR2 FYNNEI. Losses at the gene ends were 5 bases for V and 1 base for J; bases not matched to a gene: 3. As DNA, the CDR3 is TGTGCCAGCAGTCAGACAGGGGGGTCCTACAATGAGCAGTTCTTC. Translated: CASSQTGGSYNEQFF. Combining the CDR3 with reference TRBV2 and TRBJ2-1 gives the whole variable domain EPEVTQTPSHQVTQMGQEVILRCVPISNHLYFYWYRQILGQKVEFLVSFYNNEISEKSEIFDDQFSVERPDGSNFTLKIRSTKLEDSAMYFCASSQTGGSYNEQFFGPGTRLTVL.

Only one count was recorded for this clone. The chain is built from TRBV4-2 and TRBJ2-7; 7 bases fit TRBD1. With V trimmed by 1 base and J by 3 bases, 12 bases remained unmatched. CDR3 length equals 17 residues. Germline assignment: CDR1 LGHNA and CDR2 YNFKEQ. The CDR3 region is CASSQAPTLRQGYEQYF. CDR3 bases: TGTGCCAGCAGCCAAGCCCCAACACTTAGACAGGGCTACGAGCAGTACTTC.

J is TRBJ2-7 and V is TRBV6-6; perhaps TRBD2 as D (6 bases). The V gene's germline CDR1 is MNHNY and CDR2 SVGAGI (reference sequence). V lost 5 bases and J 5 bases, leaving 22 bases between the germline ends. The length of the CDR3 is 16 residues. CDR3 sequence: CASSLASSGVLHEQYF. The CDR3 nucleotides read TGTGCCAGCAGTCTCGCTAGCTCGGGAGTTCTTCACGAGCAGTACTTC.

This sequence joins TRBV11-2 and TRBJ2-3, with 9 bases identical to TRBD2. Germline-derived CDR1 and CDR2 are SGHAT and FQNNGV. CDR3 size: 16 residues. V lost 1 base to trimming and J lost 1 base; unmatched junction nucleotides: 3. The CDR3 nucleotides read TGTGCCAGCAGCTTAGGGGCTAGCGGGGGCACAGATACGCAGTATTTT. It codes for CASSLGASGGTDTQYF.

This chain joins TRBV7-6 and TRBJ2-2; either TRBD1 or TRBD2 may fit D (5 bases each). This CDR3 contains 15 residues. Trimming stripped 1 base from V and 1 base from J, with 7 bases between. Per germline, CDR1 SGHVS and CDR2 FNYEAQ. The CDR3 loop is CASSLGGWNTGELFF. The CDR3 region has the DNA TGTGCCAGCAGCTTAGGGGGGTGGAACACCGGGGAGCTGTTTTTT.

This chain joins TRBV19 and TRBJ2-7; possible D gene TRBD2, 5 bases. Germline V lookup: CDR1 LNHDA, CDR2 SQIVND (reference sequence). V was cut by 1 base and J by 3 bases, with 13 bases left in between. CDR3 length: 15 amino acids. The CDR3 nucleotides read TGTGCCAGTAGTATAGGCGTCGGCGGGTACTACGAGCAGTACTTC. Encoded protein: CASSIGVGGYYEQYF. The full variable domain, rest sourced from reference TRBV19 and TRBJ2-7, is DGGITQSPKYLFRKEGQNVTLSCEQNLNHDAMYWYRQDPGQGLRLIYYSQIVNDFQKGDIAEGYSVSREKKESFPLTVTSAQKNPTAFYLCASSIGVGGYYEQYFGPGTRLTVT.

CDR3: CASSPRLKARGEQYF. The CDR3 bases are TGTGCCAGCAGCCCTAGGTTAAAGGCCAGGGGCGAGCAGTACTTC. The genes are TRBV5-5 and TRBJ2-7; TRBD1 might be the D (6 bases). V was trimmed by 4 bases and J by 6 bases, leaving 20 bases between them. Germline CDR1 reads SGHKS; CDR2 reads YYEKEE (reference sequence). The CDR3 sequence is 15 residues long.

This clone was seen a single time. In the same sample, other DNA sequences code for this CDR3. The rearrangement uses TRBV7-9 and TRBJ2-1; 8 bases fit TRBD1. CDR1 and CDR2 (germline): SEHNR, FQNEAQ (reference sequence). This CDR3 has 13 amino acids. V shed 4 bases, J shed 4 bases, and the junction held 0 bases outside the gene matches. The CDR3 region is CASSWTGYNEQFF. In nucleotides, the CDR3 is TGTGCCAGCAGCTGGACAGGGTACAATGAGCAGTTCTTC. The full variable domain, completed using reference TRBV7-9 and TRBJ2-1, is DTGVSQNPRHKITKRGQNVTFRCDPISEHNRLYWYRQTLGQGPEFLTYFQNEAQLEKSRLLSDRFSAERPKGSFSTLEIQRTEQGDSAMYLCASSWTGYNEQFFGPGTRLTVL.

This clone was recorded only once. The chain employs TRBV28 and TRBJ1-5; D is perhaps TRBD1 (6 bases). The V end lost 6 bases, the J end lost 0 bases, and 18 bases lay between the germline ends. Germline V gene sequence: CDR1 MDHEN, CDR2 SYDVKM. The CDR3 runs 17 residues. CDR3: CASSRAQGYPSNQPQHF. DNA of the CDR3: TGTGCCAGCAGCCGGGCACAGGGATACCCTAGCAATCAGCCCCAGCATTTT.

The chain carries TRBV18 and TRBJ2-1, with D possibly TRBD1 on 5 matching bases. The CDR3 consists of 17 residues. Germline values: CDR1 KGHSH, CDR2 LQKENI. V lost 0 bases, J lost 0 bases, and 12 bases lay in between. The CDR3 coding sequence is TGTGCCAGCTCACCACCGCAAGGGGTCCGCTCCTACAATGAGCAGTTCTTC. Translated, it gives CASSPPQGVRSYNEQFF.

The J gene is TRBJ2-7, the V gene TRBV28; D possibly corresponds to TRBD1 (6 bases). Trimming shortened V by 11 bases and J by 3 bases, and 17 bases separated the two germline ends. The CDR3 extends over 13 amino acids. Germline CDR1 is MDHEN and CDR2 is SYDVKM. The CDR3 is CAAQRGSHYEQYF. The CDR3 nucleotides read TGTGCCGCCCAGAGGGGGAGTCACTACGAGCAGTACTTC.

This clone appeared a single time. V usage is TRBV28 and J usage is TRBJ2-7; D is unresolved. Germline assignment: CDR1 MDHEN and CDR2 SYDVKM. The CDR3 consists of 14 residues. With 5 bases removed from V and 5 bases from J, the gap between germline ends came to 16 bases. Written as DNA, the CDR3 is TGTGCCAGCAGTCCCATTCAAGCCCCCCACGAGCAGTACTTC. Translation: CASSPIQAPHEQYF.

The gene calls are TRBV28 and TRBJ1-1; D is unresolved. This CDR3 has 12 residues. CDR1 and CDR2 (germline): MDHEN, SYDVKM. Deletions cut 7 bases from V and 5 bases from J, with 11 bases between. CDR3 sequence: CASTIPGTEAFF. CDR3 nucleotides: TGTGCCAGCACTATTCCGGGGACTGAAGCTTTCTTT.

The chain carries TRBV19 and TRBJ1-4; D perhaps matches TRBD1 (6 bases). This CDR3 has 15 residues. Trimming removed 7 bases from V and 8 bases from J, with 20 bases in between. The germline V gene encodes CDR1 LNHDA and CDR2 SQIVND (reference sequence). Written as DNA, the CDR3 is TGTGCCAGTACCCGGGGGACACCGGGACGGGAAAAACTGTTTTTT. It codes for CASTRGTPGREKLFF.

This clone was recorded once. This chain links TRBV14 with TRBJ2-2, with a weak D call TRBD2 (5 bases). The CDR3 is 14 amino acids. Trimming cost V 1 base and J 4 bases, with 7 bases left between them. CDR1 and CDR2 from the germline V gene are SGHDN and FVKESK. The CDR3 here is CASSQVRGTGELFF. The CDR3 bases are TGTGCCAGCAGCCAAGTACGGGGCACCGGGGAGCTGTTTTTT.

The chain has TRBV5-4 and TRBJ2-5; maybe TRBD2 (5 bases). CDR1 SGHNT and CDR2 YYREEE come from the germline V gene (reference sequence). The length of the CDR3 is 15 residues. V gave up 4 bases and J gave up 5 bases, with 18 bases separating them. CDR3: CASSLPTGIQETQYF. The DNA for the CDR3 is TGTGCCAGCAGCCTACCAACGGGAATCCAGGAGACCCAGTACTTC.

This chain's CDR3 is CSVNGLYGPSNEQFF. CDR3 coding DNA: TGCAGCGTTAACGGACTCTACGGCCCTAGCAATGAGCAGTTCTTC. V and J are TRBV29-1 and TRBJ2-1, with D possibly TRBD2 on 5 matching bases. The V end was cut by 5 bases, the J end by 6 bases, with 20 bases between. The germline V gene encodes CDR1 SQVTM and CDR2 ANQGSEA. The CDR3 is 15 amino acids.

The V call is TRBV28, the J call TRBJ2-2, with D maybe TRBD2 (6 bases). CDR1 MDHEN and CDR2 SYDVKM come from the germline V gene. The CDR3 runs 17 residues. Between the trimmed V and J ends, which lost 3 bases and 6 bases, there was a span of 20 bases. The CDR3 protein is CASSFLSGSSPAGELFF. In DNA form, the CDR3 reads TGTGCCAGCAGTTTTTTGTCCGGGAGTTCCCCTGCCGGGGAGCTGTTTTTT.

V and J are TRBV29-1 and TRBJ2-1; D ambiguous. The germline V gene has CDR1 SQVTM and CDR2 ANQGSEA. Trimming shortened V by 4 bases and J by 6 bases, and 13 bases separated the two germline ends. The CDR3 is 13 residues long. The CDR3 region is CSVGWRFGNEQFF. The CDR3, as DNA: TGCAGCGTTGGTTGGAGATTTGGCAATGAGCAGTTCTTC.

The chain employs TRBV19 and TRBJ2-3; TRBD2 agrees at 7 bases. Per germline, CDR1 LNHDA and CDR2 SQIVND (reference sequence). CDR3 length equals 17 residues. With 3 bases clipped from V and 4 bases from J, the junction kept 13 bases outside the gene matches. The chain's CDR3 is CASSMPRGGPIADTQYF. The CDR3 DNA reads TGTGCCAGTAGTATGCCGAGGGGAGGGCCTATCGCAGATACGCAGTATTTT. The full variable domain, in which reference TRBV19 and TRBJ2-3 provide the parts outside the CDR3, is DGGITQSPKYLFRKEGQNVTLSCEQNLNHDAMYWYRQDPGQGLRLIYYSQIVNDFQKGDIAEGYSVSREKKESFPLTVTSAQKNPTAFYLCASSMPRGGPIADTQYFGPGTRLTVL.

V usage is TRBV11-2 and J usage is TRBJ1-2; D gene unclear. In germline, CDR1 is SGHAT, CDR2 FQNNGV. This CDR3 contains 14 residues. Between the trimmed V and J ends, which lost 6 bases and 1 base, there was a span of 12 bases. The CDR3 DNA reads as TGTGCCAGCAGTCACAGAGGAGTTAACTATGGCTACACCTTC. As protein: CASSHRGVNYGYTF.

This chain connects TRBV29-1 to TRBJ1-2, with 9 positions matching TRBD1. The CDR3 covers 15 residues. Germline V gives CDR1 SQVTM, CDR2 ANQGSEA. V gave up 5 bases and J gave up 2 bases; unmatched junction bases: 9. CDR3 in amino acids: CSVTHHGTGNYGYTF. The CDR3 DNA is TGCAGCGTTACCCACCATGGGACAGGGAACTATGGCTACACCTTC.

The chain links TRBV5-1 to TRBJ2-7, with 8 bases that match TRBD2. V lost 7 bases, J lost 3 bases, and 6 bases stayed unmatched. This CDR3 has 13 amino acids. Germline CDR1 SGHRS, CDR2 YFSETQ. The CDR3 here is CASREGLGYEQYF. CDR3 sequence (DNA): TGCGCCAGCCGGGAGGGCCTAGGCTACGAGCAGTACTTC.

The chain uses TRBV11-2 and TRBJ2-5, with D hard to call. Trimming stripped 1 base from V and 5 bases from J, with 8 bases between. The CDR3 runs to 13 residues. Germline values: CDR1 SGHAT, CDR2 FQNNGV. CDR3 DNA sequence: TGTGCCAGCAGCTTAGGACACGGGGAGACCCAGTACTTC. Translation: CASSLGHGETQYF.

The genes are TRBV7-3 and TRBJ1-3; D is possibly TRBD1 (6 bases). V gave up 2 bases and J gave up 0 bases, with 17 bases separating them. Germline V gene data show CDR1 as SGHTA and CDR2 as FQGTGA. This CDR3 has 18 residues. CDR3 residues: CASSLSHTGQGSGNTIYF. The CDR3 bases are TGTGCCAGCAGCTTATCGCATACAGGGCAGGGCTCTGGAAACACCATATATTTT.

This clone was seen just once. V is TRBV28 and J is TRBJ2-7, with D possibly matching TRBD2 (6 bases). Germline V lookup: CDR1 MDHEN, CDR2 SYDVKM. V was cut by 3 bases and J by 7 bases, with 10 bases left in between. The CDR3 sequence is 12 residues long. The CDR3 loop reads CASSFLGGEQYF. The CDR3 coding sequence is TGTGCCAGCAGTTTTTTGGGGGGAGAGCAGTACTTC. The entire variable domain, with the rest obtained from reference TRBV28 and TRBJ2-7, is as follows: DVKVTQSSRYLVKRTGEKVFLECVQDMDHENMFWYRQDPGLGLRLIYFSYDVKMKEKGDIPEGYSVSREKKERFSLILESASTNQTSMYLCASSFLGGEQYFGPGTRLTVT.

A single count supports this clone. This chain links TRBV9 with TRBJ2-7; D assignment may be TRBD1 or TRBD2 (5 bases each). This CDR3 region has 13 residues. Trimming cost V 4 bases and J 5 bases, with 13 bases left between them. Germline-derived CDR1 and CDR2 are SGDLS and YYNGEE. The CDR3 nucleotides read TGTGCCAGCAGCCCCCGGGACCAGGACGAGCAGTACTTC. Protein sequence: CASSPRDQDEQYF.

This clone was recorded a few times. Other DNA sequences in the sample encode the same CDR3. The CDR3 DNA follows: TGTGCCAGCTCACCACCGGGACAGCGTAATGAAAAACTGTTTTTT. Amino acid sequence: CASSPPGQRNEKLFF. This chain connects TRBV18 to TRBJ1-4; TRBD1 agrees at 7 bases. V gave up 0 bases and J gave up 4 bases; unmatched junction bases: 2. CDR3 length: 15 amino acids. Germline CDR1 reads KGHSH; CDR2 reads LQKENI.

J is TRBJ1-4 and V is TRBV14, with D unclear. Trimming pared 0 bases from V and 4 bases from J, leaving 9 bases between. Per germline, CDR1 SGHDN and CDR2 FVKESK. The CDR3 is 15 amino acids. In DNA, the CDR3 is TGTGCCAGCAGCCAAGATATGGGTCTTAATGAAAAACTGTTTTTT. Translated: CASSQDMGLNEKLFF. The full variable domain, its missing parts supplied by reference TRBV14 and TRBJ1-4, is EAGVTQFPSHSVIEKGQTVTLRCDPISGHDNLYWYRRVMGKEIKFLLHFVKESKQDESGMPNNRFLAERTGGTYSTLKVQPAELEDSGVYFCASSQDMGLNEKLFFGSGTQLSVL.